Sequencing of this T cell receptor (beta chain) was carried out in a study of T cell clonality in common variable immunodeficiency. Study findings and constraints: Common variable immunodeficiency TCR beta sequences reportedly had fewer deletions and N-nucleotide insertions. Repertoire-complication correlations in CVID were limited by patient heterogeneity.

The CDR3 loop spans 14 amino acids. CDR1 and CDR2 from the germline V gene are SEHNR and FQNEAQ (reference sequence). This clone was detected only a few times. Its antigen is currently unknown. One junction end disagrees with the germline gene, perhaps due to a read error. The sequenced fragment ends 3 residues before the CDR3 boundary, so the rest is inferred from the germline J gene. Of CVID subjects, 15 were female and approximately 31 male, mean age about 40. TCRdb's copy holds only in-frame clones and misses some; the assay was immunoSEQ multiplex PCR. Captured here are approximately 24,000 clones, none seen once; the top ten comprise around 9%.

The material sequenced was peripheral blood mononuclear cells. The chain is built from TRBV7-9 and TRBJ2-7, with 8 bases fitting TRBD1. This clonotype originated in a human donor with common variable immunodeficiency. The chain's CDR3 is CSSSSRDRPHEQYF. Incomplete CDR3 DNA: TGTTCCAGCAGCTCCCGGGACAGGCCCCACGAG.